The 4 T cell receptor beta chains presented below share a single source sample, sequenced in a study of cytomegalovirus exposure and HLA in healthy donors. Primers for the PCR totalled 60 Vbeta and 13 Jbeta. Measured with immunoSEQ multiplex PCR; TCRdb has only the in-frame clones, and not every one. The sample consists of roughly 130,000 clones, roughly 70% of them appearing once. The sample taken for sequencing was PBMCs. These TCRs come from a woman aged 35 to 49 in good health and CMV-seropositive.

The genes are TRBV5-1 and TRBJ2-3; 7 bases are shared with TRBD2. CDR3 size: 14 residues. Germline CDR1 SGHRS, CDR2 YFSETQ. V was pared by 4 bases and J by 3 bases, with 5 bases of the junction left unmatched. CDR3 loop: CASSPGLLTDTQYF. The DNA for the CDR3 is TGCGCCAGCAGCCCGGGACTACTTACAGATACGCAGTATTTT.

V usage is TRBV6-5 and J usage is TRBJ1-1, with D uncertain. CDR1 is MNHEY and CDR2 is SVGAGI in the germline V gene. The CDR3 extends over 14 amino acids. Deletions cut 2 bases from V and 4 bases from J, with 11 bases between. CDR3 nucleotide sequence: TGTGCCAGCAGTTACCGAGGATTCGGCACTGAAGCTTTCTTT. Its translation is CASSYRGFGTEAFF.

The chain is built from TRBV28 and TRBJ1-2; D may be TRBD1 (5 bases). CDR1 and CDR2 from the germline V gene are MDHEN and SYDVKM. The CDR3 has 16 amino acids. V was pared by 6 bases and J by 2 bases, with 19 bases between. The CDR3 sequence is CASRPSDIKDNYGYTF. The CDR3 DNA follows: TGTGCCAGCAGACCCTCGGACATCAAGGACAACTATGGCTACACCTTC.

The rearrangement uses TRBV2 and TRBJ2-5; 8 positions match TRBD1. This CDR3 spans 13 amino acids. V lost 4 bases and J lost 4; bases outside the gene matches: 2. CDR1 and CDR2 (germline): SNHLY, FYNNEI. CDR3 nucleotide sequence: TGTGCCAGCAGTGGACAGGGGATAGAGACCCAGTACTTC. Protein product: CASSGQGIETQYF.